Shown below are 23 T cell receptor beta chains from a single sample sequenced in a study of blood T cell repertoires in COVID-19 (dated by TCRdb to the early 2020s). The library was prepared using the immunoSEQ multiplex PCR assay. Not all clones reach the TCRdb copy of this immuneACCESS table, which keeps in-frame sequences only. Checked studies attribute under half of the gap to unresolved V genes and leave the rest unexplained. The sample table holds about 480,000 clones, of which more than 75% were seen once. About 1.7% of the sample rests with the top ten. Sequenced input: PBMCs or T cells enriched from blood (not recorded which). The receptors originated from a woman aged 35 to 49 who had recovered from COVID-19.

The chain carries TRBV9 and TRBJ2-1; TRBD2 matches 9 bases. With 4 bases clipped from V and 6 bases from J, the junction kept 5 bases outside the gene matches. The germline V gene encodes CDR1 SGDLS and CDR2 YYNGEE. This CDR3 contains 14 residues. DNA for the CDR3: TGTGCCAGCAGCTTGGGACTAGCAATCAATGAGCAGTTCTTC. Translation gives CASSLGLAINEQFF.

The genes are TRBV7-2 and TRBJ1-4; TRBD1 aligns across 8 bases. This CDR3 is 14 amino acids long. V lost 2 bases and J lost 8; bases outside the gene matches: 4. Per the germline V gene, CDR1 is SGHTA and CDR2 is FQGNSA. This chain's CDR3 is CASSLQGAREKLFF. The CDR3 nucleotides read TGTGCCAGCAGCTTACAGGGGGCTCGAGAAAAACTGTTTTTT.

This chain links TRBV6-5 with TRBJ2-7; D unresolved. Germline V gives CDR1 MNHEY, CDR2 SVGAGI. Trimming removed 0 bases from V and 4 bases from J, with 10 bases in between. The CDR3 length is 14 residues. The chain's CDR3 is CASSYSTGQYEQYF. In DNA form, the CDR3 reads TGTGCCAGCAGTTACTCGACTGGCCAGTACGAGCAGTACTTC.

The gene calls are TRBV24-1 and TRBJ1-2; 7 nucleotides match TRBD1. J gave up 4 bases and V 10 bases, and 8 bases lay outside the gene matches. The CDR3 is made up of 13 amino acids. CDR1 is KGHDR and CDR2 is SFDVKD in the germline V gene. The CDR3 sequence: CATSQGGGYGYTF. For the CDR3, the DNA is TGTGCCACTAGCCAGGGGGGCGGCTATGGCTACACCTTC.

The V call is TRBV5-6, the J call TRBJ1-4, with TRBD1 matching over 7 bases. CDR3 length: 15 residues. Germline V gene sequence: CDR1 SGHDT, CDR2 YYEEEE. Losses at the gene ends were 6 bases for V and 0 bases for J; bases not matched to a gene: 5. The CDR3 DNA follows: TGTGCCAGCACCGCCGGGACAGCAACTAATGAAAAACTGTTTTTT. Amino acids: CASTAGTATNEKLFF.

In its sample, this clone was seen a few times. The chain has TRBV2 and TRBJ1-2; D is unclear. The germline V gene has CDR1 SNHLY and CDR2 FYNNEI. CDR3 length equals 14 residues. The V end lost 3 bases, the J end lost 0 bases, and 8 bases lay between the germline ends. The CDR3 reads CASSDARSNYGYTF. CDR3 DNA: TGTGCCAGCAGTGACGCGAGGTCTAACTATGGCTACACCTTC.

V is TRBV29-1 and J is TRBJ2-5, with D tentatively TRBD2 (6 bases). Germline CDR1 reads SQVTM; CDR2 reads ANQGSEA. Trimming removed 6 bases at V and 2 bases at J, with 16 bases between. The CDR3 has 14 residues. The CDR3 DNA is TGCAGCGTACAATGGCTTGGGAGGCAAGAGACCCAGTACTTC. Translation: CSVQWLGRQETQYF.

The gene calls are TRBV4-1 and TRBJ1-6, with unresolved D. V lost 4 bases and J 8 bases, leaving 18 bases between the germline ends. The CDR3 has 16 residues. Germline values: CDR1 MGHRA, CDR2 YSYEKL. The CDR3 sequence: CASSLKQPWGDSPLHF. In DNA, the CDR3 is TGCGCCAGCAGCCTCAAACAGCCGTGGGGAGATTCACCCCTCCACTTT.

The CDR3 DNA reads TGTGCCAGCTCACCAGGGGCAGCGGGAAATTCCTACGAGCAGTACTTC. Encoded protein: CASSPGAAGNSYEQYF. V is TRBV18 and J is TRBJ2-7, with 7 bases aligning to TRBD2. Per the germline V gene, CDR1 is KGHSH and CDR2 is LQKENI. V lost 2 bases, J lost 1 base, and 8 bases stayed unmatched. The CDR3 runs 16 residues. The full variable domain, rest sourced from reference TRBV18 and TRBJ2-7, is NAGVMQNPRHLVRRRGQEARLRCSPMKGHSHVYWYRQLPEEGLKFMVYLQKENIIDESGMPKERFSAEFPKEGPSILRIQQVVRGDSAAYFCASSPGAAGNSYEQYFGPGTRLTVT.

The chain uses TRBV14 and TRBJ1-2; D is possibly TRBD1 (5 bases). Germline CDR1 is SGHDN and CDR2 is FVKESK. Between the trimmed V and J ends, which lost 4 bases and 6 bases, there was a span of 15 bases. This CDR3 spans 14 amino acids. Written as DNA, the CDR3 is TGTGCCAGCAGCCCCGGGGAGGGGAGTGATGGCTACACCTTC. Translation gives CASSPGEGSDGYTF.

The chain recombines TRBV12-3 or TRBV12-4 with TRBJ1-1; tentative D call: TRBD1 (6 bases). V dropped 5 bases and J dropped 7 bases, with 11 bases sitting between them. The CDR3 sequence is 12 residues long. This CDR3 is CASSPDRSEAFF. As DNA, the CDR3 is TGTGCCAGCAGTCCCGACAGGAGTGAAGCTTTCTTT.

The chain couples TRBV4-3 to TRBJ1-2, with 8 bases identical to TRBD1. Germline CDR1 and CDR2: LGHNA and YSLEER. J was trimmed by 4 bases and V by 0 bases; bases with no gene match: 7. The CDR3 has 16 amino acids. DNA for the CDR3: TGCGCCAGCAGCCAAGATAGGGTCGACAGGGGCTATGGCTACACCTTC. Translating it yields CASSQDRVDRGYGYTF.

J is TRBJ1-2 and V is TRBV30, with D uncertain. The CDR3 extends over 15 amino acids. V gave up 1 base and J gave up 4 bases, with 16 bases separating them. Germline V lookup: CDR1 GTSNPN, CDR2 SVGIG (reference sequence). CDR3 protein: CAWSGIPRLTYGYTF. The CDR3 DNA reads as TGTGCCTGGAGTGGCATCCCGCGCCTTACCTATGGCTACACCTTC. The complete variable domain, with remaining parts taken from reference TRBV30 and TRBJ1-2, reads SQTIHQWPATLVQPVGSPLSLECTVEGTSNPNLYWYRQAAGRGLQLLFYSVGIGQISSEVPQNLSASRPQDRQFILSSKKLLLSDSGFYLCAWSGIPRLTYGYTFGSGTRLTVV.

The CDR3 nucleotides read TGTGCCAGCAGTTACCCCCCAGACAGCTACGAGCAGTACTTC. Amino acids: CASSYPPDSYEQYF. The chain carries TRBV6-2 or TRBV6-3 and TRBJ2-7; TRBD1 might be the D (5 bases). The germline V gene encodes CDR1 MNHEY and CDR2 SVGEGT. Trimming removed 2 bases at V and 3 bases at J, with 11 bases between. CDR3 length: 14 amino acids.

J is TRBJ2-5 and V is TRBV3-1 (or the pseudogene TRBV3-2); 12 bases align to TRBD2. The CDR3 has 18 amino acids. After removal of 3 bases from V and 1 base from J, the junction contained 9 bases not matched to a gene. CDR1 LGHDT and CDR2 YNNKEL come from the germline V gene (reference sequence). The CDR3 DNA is TGTGCCAGCAGCCACCTCCCAGGGACTAGCGGGTTCCAAGAGACCCAGTACTTC. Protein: CASSHLPGTSGFQETQYF.

CDR3 DNA: TGCGCCAGCAGCCAAGATCTTCTACAGAAGCCCCAGCATTTT. Encoded protein: CASSQDLLQKPQHF. The chain is built from TRBV4-3 and TRBJ1-5; D call uncertain. The CDR3 totals 14 residues. Germline CDR1 LGHNA, CDR2 YSLEER. With 0 bases removed from V and 8 bases from J, the gap between germline ends came to 11 bases.

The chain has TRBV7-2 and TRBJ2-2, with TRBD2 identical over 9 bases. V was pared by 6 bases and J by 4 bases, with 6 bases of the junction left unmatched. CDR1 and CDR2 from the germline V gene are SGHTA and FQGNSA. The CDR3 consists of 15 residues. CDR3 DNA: TGTGCCAGCAGGCCCGGACTAGCGCGCACCGGGGAGCTGTTTTTT. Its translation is CASRPGLARTGELFF.

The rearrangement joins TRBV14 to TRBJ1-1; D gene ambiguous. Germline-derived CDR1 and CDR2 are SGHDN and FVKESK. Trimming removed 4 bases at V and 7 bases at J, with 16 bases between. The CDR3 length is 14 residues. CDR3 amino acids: CASSLWRDGNEAFF. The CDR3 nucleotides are TGTGCCAGCAGCCTGTGGCGGGATGGGAATGAAGCTTTCTTT.

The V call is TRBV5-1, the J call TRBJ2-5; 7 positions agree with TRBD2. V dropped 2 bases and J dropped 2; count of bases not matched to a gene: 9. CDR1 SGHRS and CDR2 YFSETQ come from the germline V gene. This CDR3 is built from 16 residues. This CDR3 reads CASSFGGRSSQETQYF. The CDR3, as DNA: TGCGCCAGCAGCTTCGGCGGGAGAAGTAGTCAAGAGACCCAGTACTTC.

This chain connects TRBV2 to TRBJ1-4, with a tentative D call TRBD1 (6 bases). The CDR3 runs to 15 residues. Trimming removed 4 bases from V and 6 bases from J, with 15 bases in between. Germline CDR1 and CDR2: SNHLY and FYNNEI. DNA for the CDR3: TGTGCCAGCAGTGGGGCCGGGGGGCTGGATGAAAAACTGTTTTTT. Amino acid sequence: CASSGAGGLDEKLFF.

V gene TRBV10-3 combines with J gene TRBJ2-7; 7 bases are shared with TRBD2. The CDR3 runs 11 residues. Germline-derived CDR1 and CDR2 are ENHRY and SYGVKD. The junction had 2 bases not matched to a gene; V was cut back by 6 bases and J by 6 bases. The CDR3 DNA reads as TGTGCCATCAGAGGGGAGGGCGAGCAGTACTTC. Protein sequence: CAIRGEGEQYF.

CDR3 protein: CASSGSGRDNEQYF. The CDR3 bases are TGTGCCAGCAGCGGTAGCGGGAGGGATAACGAGCAGTACTTC. V is TRBV7-9 and J is TRBJ2-7, with 11 bases that match TRBD2. Germline V gives CDR1 SEHNR, CDR2 FQNEAQ (reference sequence). V lost 5 bases, J lost 5 bases, and 5 bases stayed unmatched. The CDR3 runs 14 residues.

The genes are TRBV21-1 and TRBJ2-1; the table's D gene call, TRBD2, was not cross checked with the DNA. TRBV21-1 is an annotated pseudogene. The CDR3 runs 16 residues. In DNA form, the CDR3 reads TGTGCCAGCAGGATACTAGCGGGAGAGTATGGCAATGAGCAGTTCTTC. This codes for CASRILAGEYGNEQFF.